These T cell receptor beta chains were read from a single sample in a study of T cells after yellow fever vaccination. TCRdb re-called the 5' RACE reads through MiXCR, storing one row per CDR3 protein. The sample lists hundreds of thousands of distinct CDR3 sequences; 8.5% to 9% were seen once. The sequenced sample was PBMCs, obtained on the day of the first yellow fever vaccination. Source of these receptors: a man aged 18 to 30 who received the YFV17D yellow fever vaccine. CDR3s include the opening cysteine and the closing phenylalanine or tryptophan. Fields, in order: V gene, D gene, clone size, J gene, CDR3 protein, CDR3 DNA. A D gene is named only where the DNA matches it firmly. Clone size is not always given. Where it is, it says once, few, many or a class for expanded clones.

v_call: TRBV4-3
d_call: TRBD1
clone_size: many
j_call: TRBJ2-2
cdr3_aa: CASSQGFRGLDTGELFF
cdr3_nt: TGCGCCAGCAGCCAAGGGTTCAGGGGGCTCGACACCGGGGAGCTGTTTTTT

v_call: TRBV4-2
d_call: TRBD2
clone_size: -
j_call: TRBJ2-1
cdr3_aa: CASSSLSGVSYNEQFF
cdr3_nt: TGTGCCAGCAGTAGTTTAAGCGGGGTCTCCTACAATGAGCAGTTCTTC

v_call: TRBV4-2
d_call: TRBD2
clone_size: -
j_call: TRBJ2-1
cdr3_aa: CASSQDSGGSYNEQFF
cdr3_nt: TGTGCCAGCAGCCAAGATTCGGGGGGGTCCTACAATGAGCAGTTCTTC

v_call: TRBV5-1
d_call: -
clone_size: -
j_call: TRBJ2-1
cdr3_aa: CASSSDSGYNEQFF
cdr3_nt: TGCGCCAGCAGCTCGGACAGTGGCTACAATGAGCAGTTCTTC

v_call: TRBV6-1
d_call: -
clone_size: -
j_call: TRBJ2-1
cdr3_aa: CASSLGSDSYNEQFF
cdr3_nt: TGTGCCAGCAGCCTCGGGTCGGATTCCTACAATGAGCAGTTCTTC

v_call: TRBV5-6
d_call: -
clone_size: many
j_call: TRBJ2-5
cdr3_aa: CASSWSRVRETQYF
cdr3_nt: TGTGCCAGCAGCTGGAGTAGGGTTCGGGAGACCCAGTACTTC

v_call: TRBV10-3
d_call: TRBD1
clone_size: many
j_call: TRBJ1-2
cdr3_aa: CAISDEGTGRGYTF
cdr3_nt: TGTGCCATCAGTGATGAGGGGACAGGGAGAGGCTACACCTTC

v_call: TRBV5-1
d_call: -
clone_size: -
j_call: TRBJ1-2
cdr3_aa: CASSLEASVNLPYGYTF
cdr3_nt: TGCGCCAGCAGCTTGGAGGCATCAGTCAACCTACCCTATGGCTACACCTTC

v_call: TRBV15
d_call: -
clone_size: few
j_call: TRBJ1-2
cdr3_aa: CATSRDPSGNYGYTF
cdr3_nt: TGTGCCACCAGCAGAGATCCCTCAGGGAACTATGGCTACACCTTC

v_call: TRBV29-1
d_call: TRBD1
clone_size: many
j_call: TRBJ2-7
cdr3_aa: CSVWTGSSYEQYF
cdr3_nt: TGCAGCGTTTGGACAGGGAGCTCCTACGAGCAGTACTTC

v_call: TRBV20-1
d_call: TRBD1
clone_size: few
j_call: TRBJ1-4
cdr3_aa: CSAPRGTQSELFF
cdr3_nt: TGCAGTGCCCCCAGGGGGACCCAAAGCGAACTGTTTTTT

v_call: TRBV5-1
d_call: TRBD1
clone_size: few
j_call: TRBJ2-3
cdr3_aa: CASSLEGRADRADTQYF
cdr3_nt: TGCGCCAGCAGCTTAGAAGGGAGAGCCGACAGGGCCGATACGCAGTATTTT

v_call: TRBV7-2
d_call: TRBD2
clone_size: many
j_call: TRBJ2-5
cdr3_aa: CASSFRLAVPQETQYF
cdr3_nt: TGTGCCAGCAGCTTCCGACTAGCGGTCCCTCAAGAGACCCAGTACTTC

v_call: TRBV4-2
d_call: -
clone_size: -
j_call: TRBJ1-1
cdr3_aa: CASSQGLGTTEAFF
cdr3_nt: TGTGCCAGCAGCCAAGGATTAGGGACCACTGAAGCTTTCTTT

v_call: TRBV28
d_call: -
clone_size: few
j_call: TRBJ2-4
cdr3_aa: CASSRGGRVGHAKNIQYF
cdr3_nt: TGTGCCAGCAGCCGAGGGGGAAGGGTAGGGCACGCCAAAAACATTCAGTACTTC

v_call: TRBV12-3/TRBV12-4
d_call: -
clone_size: few
j_call: TRBJ1-5
cdr3_aa: CASSRSANQPQHF
cdr3_nt: TGTGCCAGCAGTAGGAGTGCCAATCAGCCCCAGCATTTT

v_call: TRBV19
d_call: -
clone_size: few
j_call: TRBJ2-6
cdr3_aa: CASIPGWGYSGANVLTF
cdr3_nt: TGTGCCAGTATCCCCGGCTGGGGGTACTCTGGGGCCAACGTCCTGACTTTC

v_call: TRBV4-3
d_call: -
clone_size: few
j_call: TRBJ1-1
cdr3_aa: CASSQEPGPYQVGVAFF
cdr3_nt: TGCGCCAGCAGCCAAGAACCGGGCCCCTATCAGGTAGGGGTAGCTTTCTTT

v_call: TRBV11-2
d_call: TRBD1
clone_size: few
j_call: TRBJ1-1
cdr3_aa: CASSYRGEVTEAFF
cdr3_nt: TGTGCCAGCAGCTACAGGGGAGAGGTCACTGAAGCTTTCTTT

v_call: TRBV12-3/TRBV12-4
d_call: -
clone_size: -
j_call: TRBJ1-2
cdr3_aa: CASTRGGRVYGYTF
cdr3_nt: TGTGCCAGCACCCGAGGGGGGCGCGTCTATGGCTACACCTTC

v_call: TRBV12-5
d_call: -
clone_size: -
j_call: TRBJ1-1
cdr3_aa: CASGVATMNTEAFF
cdr3_nt: TGTGCTAGTGGCGTCGCGACGATGAACACTGAAGCTTTCTTT

v_call: TRBV7-9
d_call: -
clone_size: many
j_call: TRBJ1-1
cdr3_aa: CASSLTFYNTEAFF
cdr3_nt: TGTGCCAGCAGCTTGACCTTTTACAACACTGAAGCTTTCTTT

v_call: TRBV29-1
d_call: -
clone_size: few
j_call: TRBJ2-1
cdr3_aa: CSVGAAGSYNEQFF
cdr3_nt: TGCAGCGTTGGGGCGGCGGGCTCCTACAATGAGCAGTTCTTC

v_call: TRBV5-1
d_call: TRBD2
clone_size: -
j_call: TRBJ2-7
cdr3_aa: CASSLAGGLSGQYF
cdr3_nt: TGCGCCAGCAGCTTAGCGGGGGGGCTCTCCGGGCAGTACTTC

v_call: TRBV2
d_call: TRBD1
clone_size: -
j_call: TRBJ1-6
cdr3_aa: CASSAGTGGNYNSPLHF
cdr3_nt: TGTGCCAGCAGCGCCGGGACAGGGGGTAACTATAATTCACCCCTCCACTTT

v_call: TRBV6-1
d_call: TRBD2
clone_size: few
j_call: TRBJ2-1
cdr3_aa: CASSAPSGGASGDEQFF
cdr3_nt: TGTGCCAGCAGTGCGCCTAGCGGGGGGGCCTCCGGCGACGAGCAGTTCTTC

v_call: TRBV6-2/TRBV6-3
d_call: -
clone_size: few
j_call: TRBJ2-7
cdr3_aa: CASSYRSTGNYEQYF
cdr3_nt: TGTGCCAGCAGTTACCGGTCAACAGGGAATTACGAGCAGTACTTC

v_call: TRBV7-2
d_call: TRBD2
clone_size: -
j_call: TRBJ2-7
cdr3_aa: CASSLGFGGGYEQYF
cdr3_nt: TGTGCCAGCAGCTTAGGGTTTGGCGGGGGCTACGAGCAGTACTTC

v_call: TRBV12-3/TRBV12-4
d_call: -
clone_size: few
j_call: TRBJ2-3
cdr3_aa: CASTPLGVSDTQYF
cdr3_nt: TGTGCCAGCACCCCCCTGGGGGTATCAGATACGCAGTATTTT

v_call: TRBV28
d_call: TRBD1
clone_size: -
j_call: TRBJ2-3
cdr3_aa: CASSLSTQGASADTQYF
cdr3_nt: TGTGCCAGCAGTTTATCGACCCAGGGGGCGAGTGCAGATACGCAGTATTTT

v_call: TRBV30
d_call: -
clone_size: many
j_call: TRBJ2-5
cdr3_aa: CAWSIQGVVTQYF
cdr3_nt: TGTGCCTGGAGTATCCAAGGGGTTGTGACCCAGTACTTC

v_call: TRBV5-8
d_call: -
clone_size: -
j_call: TRBJ2-3
cdr3_aa: CASSLDYSTDTQYF
cdr3_nt: TGTGCCAGCAGCTTGGACTACAGCACAGATACGCAGTATTTT

v_call: TRBV20-1
d_call: -
clone_size: many
j_call: TRBJ2-7
cdr3_aa: CSARVPGVAREQYF
cdr3_nt: TGCAGTGCTAGGGTTCCCGGTGTGGCCCGCGAGCAGTACTTC

v_call: TRBV20-1
d_call: -
clone_size: few
j_call: TRBJ2-1
cdr3_aa: CSARLNNEQFF
cdr3_nt: TGCAGTGCTAGATTAAACAATGAGCAGTTCTTC

v_call: TRBV7-3
d_call: TRBD2
clone_size: many
j_call: TRBJ2-3
cdr3_aa: CASGRGGASTDTQYF
cdr3_nt: TGTGCCAGTGGGCGGGGGGGCGCTAGCACAGATACGCAGTATTTT

v_call: TRBV7-8
d_call: -
clone_size: few
j_call: TRBJ2-7
cdr3_aa: CASSLAFYEQYF
cdr3_nt: TGTGCCAGCAGCTTAGCTTTTTACGAGCAGTACTTC

v_call: TRBV24-1
d_call: -
clone_size: few
j_call: TRBJ1-2
cdr3_aa: CATEDPFYGYTF
cdr3_nt: TGTGCCACCGAGGACCCTTTCTATGGCTACACCTTC

v_call: TRBV5-1
d_call: TRBD2
clone_size: few
j_call: TRBJ2-1
cdr3_aa: CASSLLAGGLSSDEQFF
cdr3_nt: TGCGCCAGCAGCTTATTAGCGGGGGGCCTCTCCTCCGATGAGCAGTTCTTC

v_call: TRBV3-1
d_call: -
clone_size: many
j_call: TRBJ2-1
cdr3_aa: CATTSEYYNEQFF
cdr3_nt: TGTGCCACCACTTCGGAGTACTACAATGAGCAGTTCTTC

v_call: TRBV25-1
d_call: -
clone_size: -
j_call: TRBJ2-5
cdr3_aa: CASSDVGQGYQETQYF
cdr3_nt: TGTGCCAGCAGTGATGTGGGACAAGGGTACCAAGAGACCCAGTACTTC

v_call: TRBV20-1
d_call: TRBD1
clone_size: -
j_call: TRBJ1-3
cdr3_aa: CSALWGTAGNTIYF
cdr3_nt: TGCAGTGCTCTTTGGGGGACAGCTGGAAACACCATATATTTT

v_call: TRBV7-3
d_call: -
clone_size: few
j_call: TRBJ1-2
cdr3_aa: CASSAYPGDGYTF
cdr3_nt: TGTGCCAGCAGCGCCTATCCGGGGGATGGCTACACCTTC

v_call: TRBV18
d_call: TRBD1
clone_size: -
j_call: TRBJ1-1
cdr3_aa: CASSRDRGNMNTEAFF
cdr3_nt: TGTGCCAGCTCTCGGGACAGGGGCAACATGAACACTGAAGCTTTCTTT

v_call: TRBV7-3
d_call: TRBD1
clone_size: few
j_call: TRBJ2-3
cdr3_aa: CASTNRGTGADTQYF
cdr3_nt: TGTGCCAGCACCAACCGGGGGACAGGGGCAGATACGCAGTATTTT

v_call: TRBV7-3
d_call: TRBD1
clone_size: -
j_call: TRBJ2-7
cdr3_aa: CASSGQGRLYEQYF
cdr3_nt: TGTGCCAGCAGCGGACAGGGCAGGCTCTACGAGCAGTACTTC

v_call: TRBV6-2/TRBV6-3
d_call: -
clone_size: many
j_call: TRBJ2-1
cdr3_aa: CASHGGGGGGNEQFF
cdr3_nt: TGTGCCAGCCACGGAGGGGGCGGGGGCGGCAATGAGCAGTTCTTC

v_call: TRBV9
d_call: TRBD2
clone_size: -
j_call: TRBJ2-5
cdr3_aa: CASSGRRAGGRETQYF
cdr3_nt: TGTGCCAGCAGCGGACGACGAGCGGGGGGGAGGGAGACCCAGTACTTC

v_call: TRBV7-9
d_call: -
clone_size: few
j_call: TRBJ2-7
cdr3_aa: CASSLSVRGTYEQYF
cdr3_nt: TGTGCCAGCAGCTTATCGGTCAGGGGCACCTACGAGCAGTACTTC

v_call: TRBV5-8
d_call: -
clone_size: few
j_call: TRBJ2-2
cdr3_aa: CASSPGQGEGTGELFF
cdr3_nt: TGTGCCAGCAGCCCCGGGCAGGGCGAAGGCACCGGGGAGCTGTTTTTT

v_call: TRBV7-8
d_call: -
clone_size: many
j_call: TRBJ2-5
cdr3_aa: CASSPRWVGQETQYF
cdr3_nt: TGTGCCAGCAGCCCACGCTGGGTTGGGCAAGAGACCCAGTACTTC

v_call: TRBV7-9
d_call: -
clone_size: few
j_call: TRBJ1-4
cdr3_aa: CASSLGTENEKLFF
cdr3_nt: TGTGCCAGCAGCTTAGGGACAGAAAATGAAAAACTGTTTTTT

v_call: TRBV11-2
d_call: TRBD1
clone_size: few
j_call: TRBJ2-5
cdr3_aa: CASSWGQAQETQYF
cdr3_nt: TGTGCCAGCAGCTGGGGACAGGCCCAGGAGACCCAGTACTTC